The clone carrying this T cell receptor beta chain has a handful of counts. Its specificity is not known. This CDR3 has 14 amino acids. V lost 6 bases and J lost 3; bases outside the gene matches: 7. Per germline, CDR1 ENHRY and CDR2 SYGVKD. The authors ran a second PCR of 7 to 11 cycles using a sample-barcoded 5' primer and a J-beta primer mix. Through a template-switch adaptor with 12 random nucleotides, each cDNA molecule received a tag. Each CDR3 protein is one row after TCRdb ran MiXCR on the 5' RACE reads. The sample contains about a million distinct CDR3 sequences, approximately 38% of which appear only once. The data were taken from a study of blood T cells in healthy people across ages. Study-wide findings and caveats: It was the long-lived donors that had more naive CD4+ cells and higher diversity than aged donors. Older age coincided with a roughly linear decline in TCR beta diversity per million T cells. With donor CMV status unknown, expanded clonotype changes were possibly confounded.

The chain joins TRBV10-3 to TRBJ1-1, with 7 bases identical to TRBD1. Sequenced: blood. The clonotype originates from a man younger than 35 in good health. The CDR3: CAIRRDRDDTEAFF. The CDR3 nucleotides read TGTGCCATCAGGCGAGACAGGGACGACACTGAAGCTTTCTTT.